The 31 T cell receptor beta chains below were found in one sample sequenced in a study of identical twins (dated by TCRdb to 2016 to 2018). The library was generated by 5' RACE. Data came from an Illumina HiSeq 2000. TCRdb handled the public reads itself, with Q25 trimming in fastp and clone calling in MiXCR, and kept productive beta chains. One record per CDR3 amino acid sequence lists the most common genes and DNA. Within this sample are 420,000 or so distinct CDR3 sequences, with about 18% of them counted one time only. The ten largest clones add up to 9.5% to 15% of the sample. The sample was naive T cells sorted from blood. This sample's cell subset or site label indicates: cells isolated with a human naive T-cell isolation kit. Receptors were obtained from a man in his forties or fifties in good health.

V gene TRBV5-1 combines with J gene TRBJ1-6, with D possibly TRBD1 on 6 matching bases. Looked up from germline, CDR1 is SGHRS and CDR2 is YFSETQ. The CDR3 is 15 residues long. Trimming pared 2 bases from V and 8 bases from J, leaving 14 bases between. CDR3: CASSFTGTRDSPLHF. CDR3 nucleotides: TGCGCCAGCAGCTTCACAGGGACCAGAGATTCACCCCTCCACTTT.

This clonotype was counted a few times. The chain uses TRBV29-1 and TRBJ1-1; TRBD1 might be the D (5 bases). The CDR3 runs 11 residues. Germline values: CDR1 SQVTM, CDR2 ANQGSEA. Trimming shortened V by 0 bases and J by 10 bases, and 9 bases separated the two germline ends. The chain's CDR3 is CSVEDQGAAFF. The CDR3 nucleotides read TGCAGCGTTGAAGACCAAGGGGCAGCTTTCTTT.

V is TRBV6-2 or TRBV6-3 and J is TRBJ1-2; 7 nucleotides agree with TRBD1. This CDR3 has 15 amino acids. Germline-derived CDR1 and CDR2 are MNHEY and SVGEGT. The junction had 12 bases not matched to a gene; V was cut back by 5 bases and J by 6 bases. The CDR3 sequence: CASSIRFGTVHGYTF. The CDR3 DNA follows: TGTGCCAGCAGTATACGTTTCGGGACAGTTCATGGCTACACCTTC.

The gene calls are TRBV3-1 and TRBJ2-7; TRBD1 matches at 11 bases. Unmatched junction bases numbered 21, after V lost 3 bases and J lost 5 bases. The germline gives CDR1 LGHDT, CDR2 YNNKEL (reference sequence). The CDR3 sequence is 20 residues long. CDR3 DNA: TGTGCCAGCAGCCACTACTTGCACCGAACCGGGACAGGGGGAGTCCACGAGCAGTACTTC. It is translated as CASSHYLHRTGTGGVHEQYF.

The chain joins TRBV29-1 to TRBJ2-3; D possibly corresponds to TRBD2 (6 bases). CDR3 length equals 14 residues. From germline, CDR1 is SQVTM and CDR2 ANQGSEA. V shed 2 bases and J shed 6 bases, with 15 bases lying between them. The CDR3, as DNA: TGCAGCGTTGAACTTCTGACACGGGGGGATACGCAGTATTTT. Protein sequence: CSVELLTRGDTQYF.

The chain has TRBV12-3 or TRBV12-4 and TRBJ1-1; no firm D call. The CDR3 runs 16 residues. Trimming stripped 7 bases from V and 4 bases from J, with 22 bases between. The CDR3 sequence: CASISSPRRAPTEAFF. The CDR3 region has the DNA TGTGCCAGCATCTCCTCCCCTCGCCGCGCCCCCACTGAAGCTTTCTTT.

Points on this clonotype: A much larger clone lies a single base off, so this may be a read error. This chain joins TRBV5-6 and TRBJ2-7, with D possibly being TRBD2 (5 bases). Germline V CDR1 and CDR2: SGHDT, YYEEEE. There are 17 residues in the CDR3. The CDR3 coding sequence is TGTGCCAGCAGCTTGGGAGCAACTAGTTTCAGCTCCTGCGAGCAGTACTTC. Translating gives CASSLGATSFSSCEQYF.

This clonotype was picked up many times. This sequence joins TRBV20-1 and TRBJ1-5, with a possible D match to TRBD1 (5 bases). Germline lookup yields CDR1 DFQATT and CDR2 SNEGSKA (reference sequence). Trimming took off 6 bases at V and 3 bases at J, with 21 bases between the two ends. The CDR3 spans 16 residues. The CDR3 is CSAPTSGGPSNQPQHF. The CDR3 DNA is TGCAGTGCCCCTACTTCGGGGGGTCCATCCAATCAGCCCCAGCATTTT.

This clonotype was seen many times. The chain recombines TRBV14 with TRBJ1-4, with no clear D. Trimming shortened V by 2 bases and J by 6 bases, and 1 base separated the two germline ends. This CDR3 spans 11 amino acids. Germline V CDR1 and CDR2: SGHDN, FVKESK. The CDR3 region is CASSQYEKLFF. Written as DNA, the CDR3 is TGTGCCAGCAGCCAATATGAAAAACTGTTTTTT.

This rearrangement joins TRBV6-5 to TRBJ2-1; 12 bases align to TRBD2. Per the germline V gene, CDR1 is MNHEY and CDR2 is SVGAGI. The junction had 8 bases not matched to a gene; V was cut back by 2 bases and J by 6 bases. The CDR3 has 17 residues. The CDR3, as DNA: TGTGCCAGCAGTTACGGAGCTAGCGGGGGGGGGCCCAATGAGCAGTTCTTC. This gives the protein CASSYGASGGGPNEQFF.

Many counts were recorded for this clonotype. This chain links TRBV29-1 with TRBJ2-1, with 7 bases that match TRBD1. V lost 6 bases and J lost 0; bases outside the gene matches: 5. Per germline, CDR1 SQVTM and CDR2 ANQGSEA. The CDR3 consists of 14 residues. The CDR3 region has the DNA TGCAGCGTCTTACAGGGGTTCTCCTACAATGAGCAGTTCTTC. Protein sequence: CSVLQGFSYNEQFF.

This clonotype was recorded a few times. J is TRBJ2-6 and V is TRBV19; D possibly matches TRBD1 or TRBD2 (5 bases each). Germline V CDR1 and CDR2: LNHDA, SQIVND (reference sequence). The CDR3 contains 16 residues. V was shortened by 1 base and J by 0 bases, with 7 bases between the two germline ends. DNA for the CDR3: TGTGCCAGTAGTATAGGAGGGGTCTCTGGGGCCAACGTCCTGACTTTC. Translating it yields CASSIGGVSGANVLTF.

A few counts support this clonotype. The chain employs TRBV4-3 and TRBJ2-1; the match to TRBD2 covers 12 bases. With V trimmed by 3 bases and J by 4 bases, 16 bases remained unmatched. In germline, CDR1 is LGHNA, CDR2 YSLEER. CDR3 length equals 20 residues. CDR3 amino acids: CASSQVSGLAGSPRYNEQFF. CDR3 bases: TGCGCCAGCAGCCAGGTATCTGGACTAGCGGGGTCCCCGAGGTACAATGAGCAGTTCTTC.

This clonotype was detected only a few times. The CDR3 DNA reads as TGTGCCAGCAGCAAGGACAGGGTGGATACGCAGTATTTT. Protein: CASSKDRVDTQYF. The chain links TRBV7-2 to TRBJ2-3, with TRBD1 matching 8 bases. This CDR3 region has 13 residues. CDR1 and CDR2 from the germline V gene are SGHTA and FQGNSA. V shed 5 bases and J 6 bases; nucleotides not matched to a gene: 4.

This clonotype was picked up many times. V is TRBV28 and J is TRBJ2-7; D uncertain. V was pared by 1 base and J by 7 bases, with 14 bases between. Germline-derived CDR1 and CDR2 are MDHEN and SYDVKM. The CDR3 has 14 residues. CDR3 DNA sequence: TGTGCCAGCAGTTTATCGGTGACTTCGACGGAGCAGTACTTC. The encoded protein is CASSLSVTSTEQYF.

The chain employs TRBV14 and TRBJ2-1; 9 bases agree with TRBD1. This CDR3 spans 15 amino acids. Germline V gives CDR1 SGHDN, CDR2 FVKESK. V was pared by 5 bases and J by 7 bases, with 9 bases of the junction left unmatched. CDR3 amino acids: CASSSGTGSINEQFF. The CDR3 DNA sequence: TGTGCCAGCAGCTCCGGGACAGGGTCTATAAATGAGCAGTTCTTC.

This clonotype was recorded many times. The chain combines TRBV20-1 with TRBJ2-2, with D uncertain. This CDR3 comprises 13 residues. V was trimmed by 6 bases and J by 2 bases, leaving 10 bases between them. The V gene's germline CDR1 is DFQATT and CDR2 SNEGSKA (reference sequence). CDR3 DNA: TGCAGTGCAGATCGGACCAACACCGGGGAGCTGTTTTTT. This sequence encodes CSADRTNTGELFF.

This chain joins TRBV6-1 and TRBJ1-1; TRBD1 is a possible D gene (5 bases). V dropped 1 base and J dropped 4 bases, with 10 bases sitting between them. The CDR3 length is 14 residues. Germline values: CDR1 MNHNS, CDR2 SASEGT. This CDR3 is CASSEVWGFTEAFF. The CDR3 DNA reads as TGTGCCAGCAGTGAAGTATGGGGCTTCACTGAAGCTTTCTTT.

This clonotype was detected a few times. The V and J genes are TRBV20-1 and TRBJ2-1; D gene ambiguous. CDR3 length equals 16 residues. Germline CDR1 is DFQATT and CDR2 is SNEGSKA (reference sequence). Trimming cost V 3 bases and J 0 bases, with 15 bases left between them. CDR3 DNA sequence: TGCAGTGCTAGCTGGACGTTACTGAGCTCCTACAATGAGCAGTTCTTC. Translated, it gives CSASWTLLSSYNEQFF.

Only a few counts were recorded for this clonotype. The chain employs TRBV12-3 or TRBV12-4 and TRBJ2-3, with 7 bases matching TRBD2. V gave up 4 bases and J gave up 13 bases; unmatched junction bases: 8. CDR3 length: 12 amino acids. CDR3 sequence reads: CASSSGSGAKYF. CDR3 DNA sequence: TGTGCCAGCAGTTCGGGAAGCGGGGCGAAGTATTTT.

In this sample, this clonotype turned up many times. The chain joins TRBV5-1 to TRBJ2-1; D unresolved. Germline CDR1 SGHRS, CDR2 YFSETQ. CDR3 length: 15 amino acids. V gave up 0 bases and J gave up 6 bases, with 13 bases separating them. This CDR3 reads CASSLVDPHGNEQFF. The CDR3 DNA follows: TGCGCCAGCAGCTTGGTGGATCCCCATGGCAATGAGCAGTTCTTC.

This clonotype was seen many times. V is TRBV6-6 and J is TRBJ2-7, with TRBD1 as a possible D gene (6 bases). The V and J ends lost 2 bases and 6 bases respectively, with 11 bases between them. Per germline, CDR1 MNHNY and CDR2 SVGAGI (reference sequence). This CDR3 has 13 residues. Here the CDR3 reads CASSYNRAGEQYF. The CDR3 DNA is TGTGCCAGCAGTTACAACAGGGCCGGCGAGCAGTACTTC.

This clonotype was observed a few times. An end of the junction differs from the germline gene, which may be a read error. V and J are TRBV7-9 and TRBJ2-1, with 8 bases aligning to TRBD2. The CDR3 loop spans 15 amino acids. Germline V gene lookup returns CDR1 SEHNR and CDR2 FQNEAQ (reference sequence). CDR3 in amino acids: CASSFPEAGDNEQFF. The CDR3 nucleotides read TGTGCCAGCAGCTTCCCTGAAGCGGGAGACAACGAGCAGTTCTTC.

At least ten counts were recorded for this clonotype. The DNA of the CDR3 is TGCAGTGCCCCAACGTTGGTAGATTGGTTCTCTAACGGCAATCAGCCCCAGCATTTT. Residues: CSAPTLVDWFSNGNQPQHF. The chain joins TRBV20-1 to TRBJ1-5, with D hard to call. The germline gives CDR1 DFQATT, CDR2 SNEGSKA (reference sequence). Trimming took off 6 bases at V and 2 bases at J, with 29 bases between the two ends. The CDR3 loop spans 19 amino acids.

This chain links TRBV27 with TRBJ2-3; the match to TRBD2 covers 12 bases. After removal of 4 bases from V and 4 bases from J, the junction contained 9 bases not matched to a gene. From germline, CDR1 is MNHEY and CDR2 SMNVEV (reference sequence). The CDR3 loop spans 17 amino acids. The CDR3 nucleotides are TGTGCCAGCAGTTCCTATTTCTCTAGCGGGAGGGCAGATACGCAGTATTTT. Translation gives CASSSYFSSGRADTQYF.

The rearrangement uses TRBV6-1 and TRBJ1-2, with TRBD1 matching over 7 bases. CDR3 length: 15 amino acids. With 5 bases clipped from V and 1 base from J, the junction kept 7 bases outside the gene matches. Germline assignment: CDR1 MNHNS and CDR2 SASEGT. For the CDR3, the DNA is TGTGCCAGCAGTCCCCAGGGGGAGCTTAACTATGGCTACACCTTC. This gives the protein CASSPQGELNYGYTF.

This clonotype was seen a handful of times. The V gene is TRBV20-1, the J gene TRBJ2-3, with 11 positions matching TRBD2. The CDR3 has 15 amino acids. CDR1 is DFQATT and CDR2 is SNEGSKA in the germline V gene (reference sequence). V lost 5 bases, J lost 2 bases, and 6 bases stayed unmatched. Here the CDR3 reads CSAQLAGELTDTQYF. CDR3 nucleotide sequence: TGCAGTGCTCAACTAGCGGGAGAGCTCACAGATACGCAGTATTTT.

This clonotype was seen more than once but under ten times. V gene TRBV11-1 combines with J gene TRBJ2-3; 8 nucleotides match TRBD2. The CDR3 loop spans 14 amino acids. CDR1 and CDR2 from the germline V gene are SGHAT and FQDESV (reference sequence). Losses at the gene ends were 7 bases for V and 1 base for J; bases not matched to a gene: 4. The CDR3 DNA reads TGTGCCAGCACCCTACTAGCGGGCACAGATACGCAGTATTTT. It codes for CASTLLAGTDTQYF.

The V call is TRBV20-1, the J call TRBJ2-7, with 7 bases aligning to TRBD2. Germline CDR1 and CDR2: DFQATT and SNEGSKA (reference sequence). Germline trimming cut 0 bases from V and 1 base from J; bases unmatched to any gene: 9. CDR3 length: 16 residues. In DNA, the CDR3 is TGCAGTGCTAGAGAATACTTAGCGGGTCGATCCTACGAGCAGTACTTC. Amino acids: CSAREYLAGRSYEQYF.

The chain carries TRBV7-2 and TRBJ2-7; no clear D. This CDR3 contains 11 residues. The germline CDR1 and CDR2 sequences are SGHTA and FQGNSA. V gave up 1 base and J gave up 12 bases, with 10 bases separating them. The CDR3 is CASSLGVWGYF. Written as DNA, the CDR3 is TGTGCCAGCAGCTTAGGGGTCTGGGGGTACTTC. Combining the CDR3 with reference TRBV7-2 and TRBJ2-7 gives the whole variable domain GAGVSQSPSNKVTEKGKDVELRCDPISGHTALYWYRQSLGQGLEFLIYFQGNSAPDKSGLPSDRFSAERTGGSVSTLTIQRTQQEDSAVYLCASSLGVWGYFGPGTRLTVT.

This clonotype came up many times. The gene calls are TRBV29-1 and TRBJ1-2; the D gene is possibly TRBD1 (6 bases). Germline V lookup: CDR1 SQVTM, CDR2 ANQGSEA. The CDR3 sequence is 14 residues long. The V end lost 4 bases, the J end lost 4 bases, and 16 bases lay between the germline ends. Here the CDR3 reads CSVGRVQGIYGYTF. For the CDR3, the DNA is TGCAGCGTTGGAAGGGTTCAGGGGATCTATGGCTACACCTTC.